These 11 T cell receptor beta chains originate from one sample sequenced in a study of cytomegalovirus exposure and HLA in healthy donors. Method: immunoSEQ multiplex PCR; TCRdb's copy keeps in-frame clones and lacks some. The data show about 100,000 clones, with 90% to 96% seen just once and around 0.65% held by the top ten. The source material was PBMCs. These TCRs come from a woman under 30 in good health and CMV-seronegative.

This chain uses TRBV6-1 with TRBJ2-1; TRBD2 is a possible D gene (5 bases). Per germline, CDR1 MNHNS and CDR2 SASEGT. The CDR3 loop spans 12 amino acids. Trimming took 6 bases from V and 12 from J, leaving 15 bases between them. Written as DNA, the CDR3 is TGTGCCAGCAGCCTACCGGGATTGGGGCAGTTCTTC. Amino acid sequence: CASSLPGLGQFF.

The gene calls are TRBV2 and TRBJ1-1; 9 nucleotides line up with TRBD1. Trimming removed 7 bases from V and 5 bases from J; junction bases left unmatched: 8. Germline lookup yields CDR1 SNHLY and CDR2 FYNNEI. The CDR3 extends over 14 amino acids. The CDR3 DNA sequence: TGTGCCAGCACGGGACAGGGCGCAGGAACTGAAGCTTTCTTT. Its protein is CASTGQGAGTEAFF.

The chain links TRBV28 to TRBJ2-1, with 13 bases fitting TRBD2. Germline-derived CDR1 and CDR2 are MDHEN and SYDVKM. This CDR3 is built from 16 residues. Trimming took 2 bases from V and 9 from J; bases not matched to a gene: 7. The CDR3 protein is CASSLQTSGGQGEQFF. CDR3 bases: TGTGCCAGCAGTTTACAGACTAGCGGGGGGCAGGGTGAGCAGTTCTTC.

V gene TRBV5-8 combines with J gene TRBJ2-1; D ambiguous. Germline V gene lookup returns CDR1 SGHTS and CDR2 YDEGEE. The CDR3 is 15 amino acids. Trimming cost V 6 bases and J 0 bases, with 13 bases left between them. This CDR3 reads CASIPSPSSYNEQFF. DNA of the CDR3: TGTGCCAGCATCCCCTCGCCGAGCTCCTACAATGAGCAGTTCTTC.

This chain joins TRBV27 and TRBJ2-3; possible D gene TRBD2, 6 bases. The CDR3 consists of 15 residues. The germline CDR1 and CDR2 sequences are MNHEY and SMNVEV (reference sequence). Trimming left V 0 bases short and J 0 bases short, with 7 bases between. The DNA of the CDR3 is TGTGCCAGCAGTTTATCGGAGGGAAGCACAGATACGCAGTATTTT. Its protein is CASSLSEGSTDTQYF.

The chain has TRBV27 and TRBJ1-2, with 10 bases identical to TRBD1. CDR3 length: 14 residues. The J segment lost 4 bases and the V segment lost 5 bases, leaving 4 bases of the junction unmatched. The germline CDR1 and CDR2 sequences are MNHEY and SMNVEV (reference sequence). The CDR3 DNA reads as TGTGCCAGCAGTGACCGGGACAGGGGCTATGGCTACACCTTC. This encodes CASSDRDRGYGYTF.

This chain links TRBV28 with TRBJ1-4; 7 bases fit TRBD1. V lost 7 bases and J lost 8; bases outside the gene matches: 13. This CDR3 contains 15 residues. Germline V lookup: CDR1 MDHEN, CDR2 SYDVKM. CDR3 residues: CASNRGQAPWEKLFF. CDR3 nucleotide sequence: TGTGCCAGCAACCGTGGACAGGCGCCATGGGAAAAACTGTTTTTT.

The chain joins TRBV28 to TRBJ1-4, with unresolved D. The germline CDR1 and CDR2 sequences are MDHEN and SYDVKM. This CDR3 is 14 amino acids long. Trimming shortened V by 2 bases and J by 4 bases, and 8 bases separated the two germline ends. The CDR3 nucleotides are TGTGCCAGCAGTTTACGAGCCCGTAATGAAAAACTGTTTTTT. This gives the protein CASSLRARNEKLFF.

This chain uses TRBV19 with TRBJ1-1, with D unclear. Trimming cost V 3 bases and J 0 bases, with 8 bases left between them. CDR1 and CDR2 (germline): LNHDA, SQIVND (reference sequence). The CDR3 is 14 residues long. The CDR3 reads CASSIAQMNTEAFF. The CDR3 nucleotides are TGTGCCAGTAGTATCGCACAGATGAACACTGAAGCTTTCTTT.

This clone turned up a few times. V is TRBV11-1 and J is TRBJ1-3; perhaps TRBD1 as D (6 bases). Trimming shortened V by 5 bases and J by 0 bases, and 17 bases separated the two germline ends. CDR1 SGHAT and CDR2 FQDESV come from the germline V gene (reference sequence). This CDR3 comprises 17 residues. CDR3 sequence reads: CASSPGEGHLSGNTIYF. The CDR3 DNA follows: TGTGCCAGCAGCCCAGGAGAGGGACACCTCTCTGGAAACACCATATATTTT. The whole variable domain, remainder taken from reference TRBV11-1 and TRBJ1-3, is EAEVAQSPRYKITEKSQAVAFWCDPISGHATLYWYRQILGQGPELLVQFQDESVVDDSQLPKDRFSAERLKGVDSTLKIQPAELGDSAMYLCASSPGEGHLSGNTIYFGEGSWLTVV.

This chain links TRBV18 with TRBJ1-3; no clear D. Trimming pared 3 bases from V and 4 bases from J, leaving 10 bases between. CDR3 length: 14 amino acids. CDR1 is KGHSH, CDR2 LQKENI, per germline. The CDR3 nucleotides are TGTGCCAGCTCACCGGACTATCTCGGAAACACCATATATTTT. Translated, it gives CASSPDYLGNTIYF.